This T cell receptor (beta chain) was sequenced in a study of blood T cell repertoires in COVID-19. Sequencing used immunoSEQ multiplex PCR; TCRdb keeps in-frame clones, though not all of them. Of more than 300,000 clones listed, approximately 92% are singletons. CDR3 size: 14 residues. Germline V lookup: CDR1 SGHTA, CDR2 FQGNSA. The V end lost 3 bases, the J end lost 1 base, and 9 bases lay between the germline ends. The receptor was isolated from a woman aged 25-40 years who had recovered from COVID-19. Sequences were obtained from PBMCs or T cells enriched from blood (not recorded which). This chain uses TRBV7-2 with TRBJ1-1; D remains ambiguous. The CDR3 loop reads CASSFRGWNTEAFF. For the CDR3, the DNA is TGTGCCAGCAGCTTCCGAGGATGGAACACTGAAGCTTTCTTT.